This T cell receptor beta chain derives from a study of memory CD4+ T cells and cytomegalovirus serostatus. Single viable CD3+CD4+CD8-CD45RO+ cells were sorted as the memory CD4+ T cells. Deletions cut 6 bases from V and 0 bases from J, with 13 bases between. This CDR3 has 15 amino acids. Per the germline V gene, CDR1 is MNHNS and CDR2 is SASEGT. Generated by immunoSEQ multiplex PCR, the TCRdb table keeps only in-frame clones and is missing some. Among about 41,000 clones listed, over 60% were seen once. The sequenced material came from memory CD4+ T cells from blood. This sequence originates from an adult in good health and CMV-seronegative. J is TRBJ2-3 and V is TRBV6-1, with D possibly TRBD1 on 6 matching bases. CDR3 in amino acids: CASSMTTGSTDTQYF. The CDR3 nucleotides read TGTGCCAGCAGCATGACGACAGGTAGCACAGATACGCAGTATTTT.